This TCR beta chain was identified during a study of cytomegalovirus exposure and HLA in healthy donors. The study, taken as a whole, reports: Follow-up analysis later connected one missense variant in DCLRE1C with trimming of TCR beta V- and J-genes. Reports indicate that TCR beta sequences accurately predicted the HLA-A and HLA-B alleles of most subjects.

The PCR contained 60 Vbeta and 13 Jbeta primers. Repertoires were generated with immunoSEQ multiplex PCR, while TCRdb's copy carries only in-frame clones and drops some. The profile shows approximately 110,000 clones, around 80% of them singletons. V was pared by 4 bases and J by 8 bases, with 22 bases of the junction left unmatched. CDR3 size: 19 residues. Per the germline V gene, CDR1 is SQVTM and CDR2 is ANQGSEA. A remark on this clone: The antigen is undetermined.

The chain links TRBV29-1 to TRBJ2-1; 11 nucleotides agree with TRBD2. Sequenced: PBMCs. The receptor comes from a woman aged 40 to 50 in good health and CMV-seronegative. The CDR3 DNA reads TGCAGCGTTGCGGGATTCTTGAAGCTAGCGGGAGGATCTTGGGATGAGCAGTTCTTC. This sequence encodes CSVAGFLKLAGGSWDEQFF.